Listed below are T cell receptor beta chains from one sample, sequenced in a study of T-cell reconstitution after alpha-beta-depleted transplantation in children. MiXCR was run by TCRdb on the PCR reads, yielding one entry per CDR3 protein. The sample records about 980,000 distinct CDR3 sequences, about 29% being singletons. The material was PBMCs, mostly from graft donor cells, obtained 360 days after TCRalphabeta/CD19-depleted stem cell transplant. These receptor sequences come from a boy less than two years old who had a stem cell transplant for SCID, so the T cells may come from the graft donor. Both conserved end residues are part of each CDR3. Fields, in order: clone size, D gene, J gene, V gene, CDR3 protein, CDR3 DNA. A D gene is named only where the DNA matches it firmly. For some rows the clone size is stated as once, few or many, or as a class when expanded; others skip it.

clone size: -
D gene: -
J gene: TRBJ2-3
V gene: TRBV20-1
CDR3 protein: CSARAGRGTDTQYF
CDR3 DNA: TGCAGTGCTAGAGCTGGGCGGGGCACAGATACGCAGTATTTT

clone size: -
D gene: -
J gene: TRBJ2-3
V gene: TRBV24-1
CDR3 protein: CATGMKGTSTDTQYF
CDR3 DNA: TGTGCCACCGGTATGAAAGGGACTAGCACAGATACGCAGTATTTT

clone size: once
D gene: -
J gene: TRBJ2-1
V gene: TRBV5-1
CDR3 protein: CASSPWTENEQFF
CDR3 DNA: TGCGCCAGCAGCCCGTGGACGGAGAATGAGCAGTTCTTC

clone size: -
D gene: -
J gene: TRBJ2-6
V gene: TRBV5-1
CDR3 protein: CASSLGTTSGANVLTF
CDR3 DNA: TGCGCCAGCAGCTTGGGTACTACCTCTGGGGCCAACGTCCTGACTTTC

clone size: few
D gene: -
J gene: TRBJ1-5
V gene: TRBV20-1
CDR3 protein: CSARDSRTVVSNQPQHF
CDR3 DNA: TGCAGTGCTCGGGATTCCAGGACAGTGGTTAGCAATCAGCCCCAGCATTTT

clone size: -
D gene: -
J gene: TRBJ1-6
V gene: TRBV10-3
CDR3 protein: CACRAIVLNSPLHF
CDR3 DNA: TGTGCCTGTCGGGCGATAGTTTTAAATTCACCCCTCCACTTT

clone size: -
D gene: -
J gene: TRBJ2-2
V gene: TRBV9
CDR3 protein: CASSVVRFLDGELFF
CDR3 DNA: TGTGCCAGCAGCGTAGTTAGGTTTCTCGATGGGGAGCTGTTTTTT

clone size: few
D gene: -
J gene: TRBJ2-1
V gene: TRBV6-5
CDR3 protein: CASSYEGGRRNEQFF
CDR3 DNA: TGTGCCAGCAGTTACGAGGGGGGGCGGCGGAATGAGCAGTTCTTC

clone size: -
D gene: -
J gene: TRBJ1-1
V gene: TRBV19
CDR3 protein: CASSIGVTNTEAFF
CDR3 DNA: TGTGCCAGTAGTATCGGAGTGACCAACACTGAAGCTTTCTTT

clone size: -
D gene: TRBD1
J gene: TRBJ1-5
V gene: TRBV28
CDR3 protein: CASIQSPRTGVQPQHF
CDR3 DNA: TGTGCCAGCATTCAATCACCCCGGACAGGGGTTCAGCCCCAGCATTTT

clone size: -
D gene: -
J gene: TRBJ1-1
V gene: TRBV4-2
CDR3 protein: CASSQDLLREMNTEAFF
CDR3 DNA: TGTGCCAGCAGCCAAGATCTGCTCAGAGAAATGAACACTGAAGCTTTCTTT

clone size: few
D gene: TRBD1
J gene: TRBJ1-4
V gene: TRBV6-5
CDR3 protein: CASSYRGQGGEKLFF
CDR3 DNA: TGTGCCAGCAGTTATAGGGGACAGGGAGGGGAAAAACTGTTTTTT

clone size: -
D gene: -
J gene: TRBJ2-2
V gene: TRBV13
CDR3 protein: CASSFPVRGGIAGELFF
CDR3 DNA: TGTGCCAGCAGCTTCCCCGTGAGGGGCGGTATTGCCGGGGAGCTGTTTTTT

clone size: -
D gene: -
J gene: TRBJ1-2
V gene: TRBV20-1
CDR3 protein: CSAIDPNYGYTF
CDR3 DNA: TGCAGTGCTATCGACCCTAACTATGGCTACACCTTC

clone size: few
D gene: -
J gene: TRBJ1-1
V gene: TRBV5-1
CDR3 protein: CASSLERGGNTEAFF
CDR3 DNA: TGCGCCAGCAGCTTGGAGCGCGGTGGGAACACTGAAGCTTTCTTT